This TCR beta chain originates from a study of blood T cells in healthy people across ages. This CDR3 is 14 amino acids long. Germline-derived CDR1 and CDR2 are SEHNR and FQNEAQ (reference sequence). Overall study findings and caveats: Naive T cell percentage showed a strong correlation with the diversity of TCR beta.

This clonotype was detected once. Its target is unknown. This may be a read error: a much more frequent sequence differs by one nucleotide. Then a second PCR, running roughly 7 to 12 cycles, was carried out with a sample-barcoded 5' primer and a J-beta primer mix. TCRdb passed the 5' RACE reads through MiXCR, listing each CDR3 protein once. The repertoire includes 1.5 million to 2 million distinct CDR3 sequences, 28% of them detected once, and roughly 8% sits in the top ten. V gene TRBV7-9 combines with J gene TRBJ2-7; weak D call: TRBD2 (7 bases). The J call may not be correct, given that the DNA end is closer to TRBJ2-4. Sequencing was performed on blood. The TCR sequence derives from a woman in her twenties or thirties in good health. The chain's CDR3 is CASSCEGGLNIQYF. The CDR3 bases are TGTGCCAGCAGCTGCGAGGGGGGGCTAAACATTCAGTACTTC.